This record concerns one T cell receptor (beta chain) sequence. Data came from immunoSEQ multiplex PCR; TCRdb stores just in-frame clones and leaves some out. The sample gives roughly 500,000 clones, 80% to 90% of which show up once; approximately 2.5% is in the top ten. This specimen belongs to a study of Ad26.COV2.S vaccination and SARS-CoV-2 variants. Treatment of the sample: around 19 received Ad26.COV2.S at low or high dose, single or two shots; several received placebo; per-sample allocation not given. Samples analyzed were those drawn on day 63 after the first vaccine or placebo injection. The CDR3 totals 15 residues. V was pared by 3 bases and J by 0 bases, with 12 bases between. CDR1 is MDHEN, CDR2 SYDVKM, per germline.

V and J are TRBV28 and TRBJ2-7; D may be TRBD1 (6 bases). The TCR comes from a person aged 18-65 years who received the Ad26.COV2.S COVID-19 vaccine or a placebo. This specimen consisted of peripheral blood, obtained in a trial of Ad26.COV2.S vaccine versus placebo. CDR3 sequence (DNA): TGTGCCAGCAGTTTGACAGGAATTAGCTCCTACGAGCAGTACTTC. It is translated as CASSLTGISSYEQYF.